The next 16 T cell receptor beta chains were all read from a single sample in a study of shared clonotypes between healthy human individuals. Sequencing used immunoSEQ multiplex PCR; TCRdb keeps in-frame clones, though not all of them. This table holds about 1,900,000 clones, about 95% found once. Naivety among CD8 cells was defined by CD45RO negativity and positive CCR7 selection, thereby excluding terminally differentiated effector memory CD45RA+ cells. Sequencing input: naive CD8+ T cells sorted from blood. These receptor sequences come from a man between 18 and 35 years old in good health.

The V call is TRBV30, the J call TRBJ1-5; D remains ambiguous. CDR1 and CDR2 (germline): GTSNPN, SVGIG (reference sequence). The length of the CDR3 is 15 residues. The V gene lost 3 bases and the J gene lost 3 bases, with 15 bases spanning the gap. This CDR3 is CAWSLGVGYNQPQHF. CDR3 nucleotides: TGTGCCTGGAGCCTCGGGGTGGGGTACAATCAGCCCCAGCATTTT. The full variable domain, rest sourced from reference TRBV30 and TRBJ1-5, is SQTIHQWPATLVQPVGSPLSLECTVEGTSNPNLYWYRQAAGRGLQLLFYSVGIGQISSEVPQNLSASRPQDRQFILSSKKLLLSDSGFYLCAWSLGVGYNQPQHFGDGTRLSIL.

On this clone: At the DNA level, this CDR3 is encoded by other sequences in the same sample as well. V and J are TRBV29-1 and TRBJ2-1; TRBD1 is a possible D gene (6 bases). This CDR3 contains 11 residues. The ends were cut back, 6 bases at V and 6 bases at J, with 9 bases in the middle. CDR1 is SQVTM, CDR2 ANQGSEA, per germline. CDR3 sequence reads: CSVVGGNEQFF. Written as DNA, the CDR3 is TGCAGCGTAGTAGGGGGCAATGAGCAGTTCTTC.

The chain combines TRBV28 with TRBJ2-7; D is undetermined. Germline CDR1 MDHEN, CDR2 SYDVKM. CDR3 length: 13 residues. The ends were cut back, 3 bases at V and 7 bases at J, with 13 bases in the middle. CDR3 sequence: CASSFGGTPEQYF. As DNA, the CDR3 is TGTGCCAGCAGTTTTGGTGGAACCCCTGAGCAGTACTTC.

The rearrangement joins TRBV27 to TRBJ2-5, with 7 bases that match TRBD1. The V gene end was trimmed by 2 bases and the J gene end by 3 bases; junction bases not matched to a gene: 3. The CDR3 is made up of 14 amino acids. The germline gives CDR1 MNHEY, CDR2 SMNVEV (reference sequence). The CDR3 reads CASSLRQGEETQYF. The CDR3 bases are TGTGCCAGCAGTTTACGGCAGGGGGAAGAGACCCAGTACTTC.

The genes are TRBV7-8 and TRBJ2-3; D possibly uses TRBD1 or TRBD2 (6 bases each). There are 14 residues in the CDR3. V lost 5 bases, J lost 1 base, and 10 bases lay in between. Looked up from germline, CDR1 is SGHVS and CDR2 is FQNEAQ. The CDR3 DNA is TGTGCCAGCAGCCGAAGGGGGGGCACAGATACGCAGTATTTT. Protein product: CASSRRGGTDTQYF.

The chain recombines TRBV5-5 with TRBJ2-7; no firm D call. Germline assignment: CDR1 SGHKS and CDR2 YYEKEE (reference sequence). V gave up 0 bases and J gave up 12 bases, with 10 bases separating them. This CDR3 contains 11 residues. The CDR3 DNA follows: TGTGCCAGCAGCTTGGAGTACAATCTGTACTTC. Its protein is CASSLEYNLYF.

The chain has TRBV5-5 and TRBJ2-3; either TRBD1 or TRBD2 may fit D (5 bases each). The germline V gene has CDR1 SGHKS and CDR2 YYEKEE (reference sequence). The CDR3 runs 16 residues. V dropped 5 bases and J dropped 2 bases, with 18 bases sitting between them. The CDR3 sequence is CASRHRDATSTDTQYF. The CDR3 DNA reads as TGTGCCAGCAGACACCGGGACGCCACATCCACAGATACGCAGTATTTT.

The rearrangement uses TRBV2 and TRBJ2-7; D possibly uses TRBD1 or TRBD2 (5 bases each). This CDR3 has 15 residues. Trimming took off 7 bases at V and 1 base at J, with 17 bases between the two ends. Germline CDR1 SNHLY, CDR2 FYNNEI. The CDR3 spells CASNGPLEGSYEQYF. CDR3 DNA: TGTGCCAGCAATGGACCCCTCGAGGGGTCCTACGAGCAGTACTTC.

The chain joins TRBV13 to TRBJ2-5; D unresolved. Germline CDR1 reads PRHDT; CDR2 reads FYEKMQ (reference sequence). Trimming stripped 3 bases from V and 4 bases from J, with 9 bases between. This CDR3 has 13 residues. The CDR3 here is CASSLFNGETQYF. The DNA for the CDR3 is TGTGCCAGCAGCTTGTTCAACGGAGAGACCCAGTACTTC.

This chain joins TRBV28 and TRBJ2-3; 9 bases align to TRBD2. The CDR3 has 16 amino acids. Germline V gene data show CDR1 as MDHEN and CDR2 as SYDVKM. V shed 8 bases, J shed 6 bases, and the junction held 15 bases outside the gene matches. The CDR3 reads CASCNGGGGAGDTQYF. The CDR3 nucleotides read TGTGCCAGCTGCAATGGCGGCGGGGGGGCCGGGGATACGCAGTATTTT.

CDR3 region: CASSYGGAYEQYF. In DNA, the CDR3 is TGTGCCAGCAGCTACGGGGGAGCCTACGAGCAGTACTTC. V usage is TRBV7-8 and J usage is TRBJ2-7; D might be TRBD2 (6 bases). Germline CDR1 SGHVS, CDR2 FQNEAQ. The length of the CDR3 is 13 residues. Trimming pared 4 bases from V and 2 bases from J, leaving 9 bases between. Looking up the rest from reference TRBV7-8 and TRBJ2-7 gives the full variable domain: GAGVSQSPRYKVAKRGQDVALRCDPISGHVSLFWYQQALGQGPEFLTYFQNEAQLDKSGLPSDRFFAERPEGSVSTLKIQRTQQEDSAVYLCASSYGGAYEQYFGPGTRLTVT.

The CDR3 here is CASSQDVMAEAFF. CDR3 coding DNA: TGCGCCAGCAGCCAAGATGTGATGGCGGAAGCTTTCTTT. V gene TRBV4-3 combines with J gene TRBJ1-1; D gene uncertain. The V end was cut by 0 bases, the J end by 8 bases, with 10 bases between. CDR3 length equals 13 residues. In germline, CDR1 is LGHNA, CDR2 YSLEER.

V is TRBV19 and J is TRBJ1-1; no clear D gene. The CDR3 contains 14 residues. Trimming removed 4 bases at V and 0 bases at J, with 9 bases between. CDR1 is LNHDA, CDR2 SQIVND, per germline (reference sequence). The CDR3 DNA sequence: TGTGCCAGTAGTAATTGGGAATTGAACACTGAAGCTTTCTTT. Its protein is CASSNWELNTEAFF.

The chain has TRBV11-3 and TRBJ2-2, with 11 nucleotides matching TRBD2. Looked up from germline, CDR1 is SGHNT and CDR2 is YENEEA. This CDR3 contains 17 residues. Germline trimming cut 5 bases from V and 1 base from J; bases unmatched to any gene: 6. The CDR3 region has the DNA TGTGCCAGCAGCGGACCGGGGACTAGCGGGAACACCGGGGAGCTGTTTTTT. This sequence encodes CASSGPGTSGNTGELFF.

The chain has TRBV4-1 and TRBJ1-1; 7 bases agree with TRBD1. Germline V gene lookup returns CDR1 MGHRA and CDR2 YSYEKL. The CDR3 loop spans 16 amino acids. J lost 7 bases, V lost 1 base, and 12 bases had no gene match. The CDR3 nucleotides are TGCGCCAGCAGCCAAGGGGCAAGCAGGGGGATGAATGAAGCTTTCTTT. This sequence encodes CASSQGASRGMNEAFF.

J is TRBJ2-7 and V is TRBV19; TRBD2 might be the D (5 bases). Germline CDR1 LNHDA, CDR2 SQIVND (reference sequence). This CDR3 region has 16 residues. With 3 bases removed from V and 6 bases from J, the gap between germline ends came to 21 bases. CDR3 residues: CASSISYGVRRFEQYF. CDR3 bases: TGTGCCAGTAGTATTAGCTACGGGGTACGACGATTCGAGCAGTACTTC.